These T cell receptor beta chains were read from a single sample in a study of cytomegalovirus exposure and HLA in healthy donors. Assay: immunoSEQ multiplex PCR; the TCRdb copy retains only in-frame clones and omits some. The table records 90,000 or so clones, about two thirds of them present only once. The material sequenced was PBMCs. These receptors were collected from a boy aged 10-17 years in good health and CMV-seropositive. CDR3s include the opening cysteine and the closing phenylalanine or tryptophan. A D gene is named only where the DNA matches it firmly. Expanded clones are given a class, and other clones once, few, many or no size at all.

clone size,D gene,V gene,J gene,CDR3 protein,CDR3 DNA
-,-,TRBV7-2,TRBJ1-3,CASSLVGQISGNTIYF,TGTGCCAGCAGCTTAGTGGGGCAGATCTCTGGAAACACCATATATTTT
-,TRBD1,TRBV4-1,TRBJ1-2,CASSQGPGQNYGYTF,TGCGCCAGCAGCCAAGGTCCGGGACAGAACTATGGCTACACCTTC
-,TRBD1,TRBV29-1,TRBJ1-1,CSVEKTGMNTEAFF,TGCAGCGTTGAGAAGACAGGGATGAACACTGAAGCTTTCTTT
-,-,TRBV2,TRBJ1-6,CASSESGTLYNSPLHF,TGTGCCAGCAGTGAATCCGGGACACTCTATAATTCACCCCTCCACTTT
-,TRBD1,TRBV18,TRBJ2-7,CASSPTLTGASYEQYF,TGTGCCAGCTCACCAACACTGACAGGGGCATCCTACGAGCAGTACTTC
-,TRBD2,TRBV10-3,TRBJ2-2,CAIPSGSDTGELFF,TGTGCCATCCCCAGCGGGAGTGACACCGGGGAGCTGTTTTTT
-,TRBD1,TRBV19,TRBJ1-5,CASSSGQIFNQPQHF,TGTGCCAGTAGTTCGGGACAGATATTCAATCAGCCCCAGCATTTT
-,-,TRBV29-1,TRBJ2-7,CSVGPQGTHEQYF,TGCAGCGTGGGTCCCCAGGGGACCCACGAGCAGTACTTC
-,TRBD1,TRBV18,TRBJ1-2,CASSSDRGIESYGYTF,TGTGCCAGCTCATCTGACAGGGGGATTGAATCCTATGGCTACACCTTC
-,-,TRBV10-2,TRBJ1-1,CASSEISGRRNTEAFF,TGCGCCAGCAGTGAGATTAGCGGACGGAGGAACACTGAAGCTTTCTTT
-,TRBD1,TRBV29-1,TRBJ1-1,CSVVPGQGYRAEAFF,TGCAGCGTTGTACCGGGACAGGGGTATCGCGCTGAAGCTTTCTTT
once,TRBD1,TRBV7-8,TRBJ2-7,CASSGTGLYEQYF,TGTGCCAGCTCTGGGACAGGGCTCTACGAGCAGTACTTC